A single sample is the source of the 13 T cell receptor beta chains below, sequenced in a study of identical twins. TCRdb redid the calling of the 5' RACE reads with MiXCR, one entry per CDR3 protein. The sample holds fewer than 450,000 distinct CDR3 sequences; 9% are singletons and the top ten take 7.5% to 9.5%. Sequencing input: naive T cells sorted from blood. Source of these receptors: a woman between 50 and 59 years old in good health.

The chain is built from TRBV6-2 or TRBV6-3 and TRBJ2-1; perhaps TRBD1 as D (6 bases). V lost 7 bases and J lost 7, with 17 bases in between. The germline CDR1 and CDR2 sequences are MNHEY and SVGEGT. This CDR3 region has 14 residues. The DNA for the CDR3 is TGTGCCAGCAACGGGCAGGGGATAGGGAATGAGCAGTTCTTC. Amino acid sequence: CASNGQGIGNEQFF.

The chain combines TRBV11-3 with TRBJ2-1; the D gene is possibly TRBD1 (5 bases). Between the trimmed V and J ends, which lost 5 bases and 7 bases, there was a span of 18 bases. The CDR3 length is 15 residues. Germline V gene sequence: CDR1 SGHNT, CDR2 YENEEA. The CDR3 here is CASSQVGPAGNEQFF. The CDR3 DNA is TGTGCCAGCAGCCAGGTCGGACCCGCAGGGAATGAGCAGTTCTTC.

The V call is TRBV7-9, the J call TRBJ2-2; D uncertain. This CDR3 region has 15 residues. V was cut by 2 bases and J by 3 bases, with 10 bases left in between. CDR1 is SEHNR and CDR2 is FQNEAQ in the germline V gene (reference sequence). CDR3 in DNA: TGTGCCAGCAGCTTAAGAGCTGTGCACACCGGGGAGCTGTTTTTT. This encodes CASSLRAVHTGELFF.

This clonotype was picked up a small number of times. The CDR3 here is CASSDTSGNEQFF. CDR3 coding DNA: TGTGCCAGCAGCGACACTAGCGGAAATGAGCAGTTCTTC. The chain joins TRBV5-5 to TRBJ2-1; 8 bases fit TRBD2. The CDR3 covers 13 residues. J lost 7 bases, V lost 4 bases, and 4 bases had no gene match. The germline CDR1 and CDR2 sequences are SGHKS and YYEKEE (reference sequence).

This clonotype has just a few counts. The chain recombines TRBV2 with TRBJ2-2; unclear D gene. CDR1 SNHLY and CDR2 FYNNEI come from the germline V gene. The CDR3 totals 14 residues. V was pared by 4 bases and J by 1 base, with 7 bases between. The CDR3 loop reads CASSVERNTGELFF. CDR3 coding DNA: TGTGCCAGCAGTGTGGAGCGGAACACCGGGGAGCTGTTTTTT.

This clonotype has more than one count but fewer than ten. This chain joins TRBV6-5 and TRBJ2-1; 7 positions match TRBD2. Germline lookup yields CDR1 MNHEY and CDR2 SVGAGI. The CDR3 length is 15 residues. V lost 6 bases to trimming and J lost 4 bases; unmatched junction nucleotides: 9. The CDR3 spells CASSREGRGYNEQFF. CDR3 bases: TGTGCCAGCAGCCGAGAGGGGCGGGGGTACAATGAGCAGTTCTTC.

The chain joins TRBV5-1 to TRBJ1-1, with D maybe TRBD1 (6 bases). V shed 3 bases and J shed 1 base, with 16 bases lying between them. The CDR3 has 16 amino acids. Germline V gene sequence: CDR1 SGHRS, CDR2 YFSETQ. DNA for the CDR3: TGCGCCAGCAGCTCGGGGGCAGGGGACCCGAACACTGAAGCTTTCTTT. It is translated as CASSSGAGDPNTEAFF.

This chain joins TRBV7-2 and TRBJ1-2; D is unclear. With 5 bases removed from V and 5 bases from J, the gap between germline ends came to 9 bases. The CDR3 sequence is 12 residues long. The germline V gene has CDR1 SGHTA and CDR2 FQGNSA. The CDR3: CASSQISYGYTF. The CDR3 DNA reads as TGTGCCAGCAGCCAGATATCGTATGGCTACACCTTC.

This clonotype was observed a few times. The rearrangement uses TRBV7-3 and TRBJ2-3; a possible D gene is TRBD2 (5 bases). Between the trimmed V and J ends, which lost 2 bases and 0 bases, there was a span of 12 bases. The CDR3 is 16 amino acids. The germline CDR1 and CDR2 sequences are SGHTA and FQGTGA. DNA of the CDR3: TGTGCCAGCAGCTTAGTAGGACTGGGAAGCACAGATACGCAGTATTTT. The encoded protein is CASSLVGLGSTDTQYF.

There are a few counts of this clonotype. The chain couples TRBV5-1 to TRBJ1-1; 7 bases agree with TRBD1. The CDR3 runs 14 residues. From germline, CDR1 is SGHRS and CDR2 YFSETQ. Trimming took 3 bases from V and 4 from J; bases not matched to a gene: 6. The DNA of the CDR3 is TGCGCCAGCAGCTGGAAAGGGGGCGGCACTGAAGCTTTCTTT. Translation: CASSWKGGGTEAFF.

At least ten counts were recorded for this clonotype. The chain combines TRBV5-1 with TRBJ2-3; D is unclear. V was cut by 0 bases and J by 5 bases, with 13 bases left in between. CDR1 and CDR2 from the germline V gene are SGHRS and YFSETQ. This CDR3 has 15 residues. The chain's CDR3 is CASSLEAAGIDTQYF. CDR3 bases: TGCGCCAGCAGCTTGGAGGCGGCAGGCATAGATACGCAGTATTTT. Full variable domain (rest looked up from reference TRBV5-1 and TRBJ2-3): KAGVTQTPRYLIKTRGQQVTLSCSPISGHRSVSWYQQTPGQGLQFLFEYFSETQRNKGNFPGRFSGRQFSNSRSEMNVSTLELGDSALYLCASSLEAAGIDTQYFGPGTRLTVL.

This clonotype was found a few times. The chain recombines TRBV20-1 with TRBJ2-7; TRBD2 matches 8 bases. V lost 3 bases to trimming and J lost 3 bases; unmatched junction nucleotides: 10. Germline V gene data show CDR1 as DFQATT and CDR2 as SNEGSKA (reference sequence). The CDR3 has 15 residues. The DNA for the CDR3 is TGCAGTGCTAGCCTTCCTAGCGGGTTCGTCTACGAGCAGTACTTC. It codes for CSASLPSGFVYEQYF.

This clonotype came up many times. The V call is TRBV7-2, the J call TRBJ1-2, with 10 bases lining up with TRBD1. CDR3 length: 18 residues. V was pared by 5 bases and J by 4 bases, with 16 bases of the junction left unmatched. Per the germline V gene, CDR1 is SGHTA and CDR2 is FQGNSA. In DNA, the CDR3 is TGTGCCAGCAGCCTGTTACCGGGACAGGGGAAACTCGGCTATGGCTACACCTTC. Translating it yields CASSLLPGQGKLGYGYTF.